Listed below are T cell receptor beta chains from one sample, sequenced in a study of T-cell reconstitution after alpha-beta-depleted transplantation in children. TCRdb re-called the PCR reads with MiXCR, one entry per CDR3 protein. Of a few hundred thousand distinct CDR3 sequences in the sample, 10% were seen once. The sample consisted of PBMCs from the stem cell graft donor, taken from the stem cell graft. The receptor source for this set is a human donor who donated a stem cell graft to a child with acute lymphoblastic leukemia. CDR3s include the opening cysteine and the closing phenylalanine or tryptophan. The D gene is left open where the match is weak. The size entry is marked missing in some rows and otherwise reads once, few, many or a size class.

clone_size j_call d_call v_call cdr3_nt cdr3_aa
few TRBJ2-2 TRBD2 TRBV11-2 TGTGCCAGCAGCTTGGAGTGGGTGGGCGGGGGGAACACCGGGGAGCTGTTTTTT CASSLEWVGGGNTGELFF
few TRBJ2-6 NA TRBV15 TGTGCCACCAGCAGAGAAAGCTCTGGGGCCAACGTCCTGACTTTC CATSRESSGANVLTF
NA TRBJ2-1 TRBD2 TRBV6-2/TRBV6-3 TGTGCCAGCAGTTATCGGGCGGGGGGCTCCTACAATGAGCAGTTCTTC CASSYRAGGSYNEQFF
few TRBJ1-1 NA TRBV4-1 TGCGCCAGCAGCCAAGAGCCCCCGGGACCCCAGAACACTGAAGCTTTCTTT CASSQEPPGPQNTEAFF
NA TRBJ1-1 TRBD1 TRBV12-3/TRBV12-4 TGTGCCAGCAGTCCACCGACAGGGGGCTGGTCTGAAGCTTTCTTT CASSPPTGGWSEAFF
few TRBJ2-7 TRBD1 TRBV27 TGTGCCAGCAGTTTATATAACCGGCCGGGACAGGGAGGCTACGAGCAGTACTTC CASSLYNRPGQGGYEQYF
NA TRBJ2-1 TRBD2 TRBV9 TGTGCCAGCAGCGTTTGGGGAGAGCTAGCGGGAAGCTCCTACAATGAGCAGTTCTTC CASSVWGELAGSSYNEQFF
few TRBJ2-1 NA TRBV6-5 TGTGCCAGCAGTTACTCGACACCGAGCTCCTACAATGAGCAGTTCTTC CASSYSTPSSYNEQFF
NA TRBJ2-1 NA TRBV28 TGTGCCAGCAGTTTCCGGAACACCGTTCCCTACAATGAGCAGTTCTTC CASSFRNTVPYNEQFF
NA TRBJ2-3 TRBD2 TRBV7-2 TGTGCCAGCAGCCACGTAGAAGCGGGAGGGCCCGCAGATACGCAGTATTTT CASSHVEAGGPADTQYF
NA TRBJ2-2 TRBD2 TRBV30 TGTGCCTGGAGTGGACTAGCGGGGAACACCGGGGAGCTGTTTTTT CAWSGLAGNTGELFF
NA TRBJ2-5 TRBD2 TRBV10-3 TGTGCCATCAGTACCACTCTAGCGGATCAAGAGACCCAGTACTTC CAISTTLADQETQYF
NA TRBJ2-3 TRBD2 TRBV7-7 TGTGCTAGCAGCAAGGGACTAGCGGGAGGGACAGATACGCAGTATTTT CASSKGLAGGTDTQYF
few TRBJ2-7 NA TRBV7-9 TGTGCCAGCAGCTCCTCCGCCGGCGGCCTCCTGAAGCAGTACTTC CASSSSAGGLLKQYF
NA TRBJ2-1 NA TRBV4-3 TGCGCCAGCAGCCAAGATTGGAGACTAGGCAATGAGCAGTTCTTC CASSQDWRLGNEQFF
few TRBJ2-7 NA TRBV6-5 TGTGCCAGCAGTTACCAACCCCCAGCGGATACCCGCAAAACCTACGAGCAGTACTTC CASSYQPPADTRKTYEQYF
NA TRBJ2-1 TRBD1 TRBV11-2 TGTGCCAGCAGCTTAGGTCCCCCAGACAGGGTCTCCTACAATGAGCAGTTCTTC CASSLGPPDRVSYNEQFF
few TRBJ2-3 TRBD2 TRBV7-9 TGTGCCAGCAGCTTAGAGCGGACTAGCGGGAGGACAGATACGCAGTATTTT CASSLERTSGRTDTQYF
NA TRBJ2-7 NA TRBV20-1 TGCAGTGCTGGCTGGCGGGAAAACGAGCAGTACTTC CSAGWRENEQYF
many TRBJ2-1 TRBD1 TRBV7-2 TGTGCCAGCAGCCCCAGGACAGGGTCGACCGACACCGAGCAGTTCTTC CASSPRTGSTDTEQFF
few TRBJ2-7 TRBD1 TRBV5-1 TGCGCCAGCAGCTTGGACGACAGGGGTTACTACGAGCAGTACTTC CASSLDDRGYYEQYF
many TRBJ1-6 NA TRBV28 TGTGCCAGCAGTTACCGCGATTCACCCCTCCACTTT CASSYRDSPLHF
NA TRBJ1-4 TRBD1 TRBV7-2 TGTGCCAGCAGCTTCCGTTGGGACAGGGACACAAAAGACGTCGGAGCGACTAATGAAAAACTGTTTTTT CASSFRWDRDTKDVGATNEKLFF
few TRBJ2-1 NA TRBV28 TGTGCCAGCTATAGGGGTTCCGCCTACAATGAGCAGTTCTTC CASYRGSAYNEQFF
few TRBJ2-1 NA TRBV6-2/TRBV6-3 TGTGCCAGCACGGGAGTGGGCTCCTACAATGAGCAGTTCTTC CASTGVGSYNEQFF
few TRBJ2-1 TRBD1 TRBV4-3 TGCGCCAGCAGCCAAGACACGACAGGGGTAGGGAACAATGAGCAGTTCTTC CASSQDTTGVGNNEQFF
few TRBJ1-3 NA TRBV5-1 TGCGCCAGCAGCTCTACGGGAATCTCTGGAAACACCATATATTTT CASSSTGISGNTIYF
few TRBJ1-1 NA TRBV27 TGTGCCAGCAGTTTCGTTGATGAAGCTTTCTTT CASSFVDEAFF
few TRBJ2-3 TRBD2 TRBV11-2 TGTGCCAGCAGGAGGCCCCGTGCCGGGACTAGCGACGGGGGAGATACGCAGTATTTT CASRRPRAGTSDGGDTQYF
few TRBJ2-7 TRBD2 TRBV12-3/TRBV12-4 TGTGCCAGCAGCCCGCCTAGCGGGAGACTGTACGAGCAGTACTTC CASSPPSGRLYEQYF
many TRBJ1-1 TRBD1 TRBV5-1 TGCGCCAGCAGCTTGGGGGACAGGCCGAACACTGAAGCTTTCTTT CASSLGDRPNTEAFF
few TRBJ1-2 NA TRBV4-1 TGCGCCAGCAGCCAAGAAGGGGTTAACTATGGCTACACCTTC CASSQEGVNYGYTF
few TRBJ2-3 TRBD2 TRBV4-1 TGCGCCAGCAGCCCTAGCGGGAGGTCGGGAGATACGCAGTATTTT CASSPSGRSGDTQYF
NA TRBJ2-1 NA TRBV5-1 TGCGCCAGCAGCTTGCCCGGGAGCCTCTACAATGAGCAGTTCTTC CASSLPGSLYNEQFF
few TRBJ2-1 TRBD2 TRBV9 TGTGCCAGCAGCCCCTCGGGACTAAACTACAATGAGCAGTTCTTC CASSPSGLNYNEQFF
NA TRBJ2-5 TRBD1 TRBV7-9 TGTGCCAGCAGCTCCCGGGGACAGGGGGCGCGTATCGAGACCCAGTACTTC CASSSRGQGARIETQYF
many TRBJ2-5 TRBD2 TRBV27 TGTGCCAGCAGTCTCGCCCGGACTAGCGGGAGAGAGACCCAGTACTTC CASSLARTSGRETQYF
NA TRBJ2-2 NA TRBV9 TGTGCCAGCAGCCCATTAGCGGCAGCGAACACCGGGGAGCTGTTTTTT CASSPLAAANTGELFF
NA TRBJ2-7 NA TRBV7-2 TGTGCCAGCAGCTTGGCCCCCGGGAAGGGAGAGCAGTACTTC CASSLAPGKGEQYF
few TRBJ2-5 NA TRBV7-2 TGTGCCAGCAGCCGTGGTAGCGGAGAGACCCAGTACTTC CASSRGSGETQYF
NA TRBJ2-1 TRBD2 TRBV7-3 TGTGCCAGCAGCTTATTCGGAACTAGCGGGACCTACAATGAGCAGTTCTTC CASSLFGTSGTYNEQFF
NA TRBJ1-1 NA TRBV3-1 TGTGCCAGCAGCCAAGATAGAGGGGCTGAAGCTTTCTTT CASSQDRGAEAFF
many TRBJ2-7 NA TRBV7-2 TGTGCCAGCAGCTTAGCTAGGGCTTACGAGCAGTACTTC CASSLARAYEQYF
NA TRBJ2-1 NA TRBV12-3/TRBV12-4 TGTGCCAGCAGTTCAAACCGGGACGGACTAAACATTCAGTTCTTC CASSSNRDGLNIQFF
NA TRBJ1-1 NA TRBV19 NA CASTSGGNTEAFF
few TRBJ2-1 TRBD2 TRBV6-4 TGTGCCAGCAGCCATGGGGGGGGACTAGCGGGACAAGTGGGAACCCACAATGAGCAGTTCTTC CASSHGGGLAGQVGTHNEQFF
NA TRBJ2-1 NA TRBV12-3/TRBV12-4 TGTGCCGGCAGCCGCGGGGAGTTCAATGAGCAGTTCTTC CAGSRGEFNEQFF
NA TRBJ2-7 TRBD1 TRBV20-1 TGCAGTGCTACCAGGACAGGGGCGCTCCACGAGCAGTACTTC CSATRTGALHEQYF
NA TRBJ1-5 NA TRBV2 TGTGCCAGCAGATCAAGAGGGGACATTGTTCAGCCCCAGCATTTT CASRSRGDIVQPQHF
NA TRBJ2-7 TRBD1 TRBV25-1 TGTGCCAGCAGTGCGACAGGGTCCTTTTACGAGCAGTACTTC CASSATGSFYEQYF
NA TRBJ2-1 TRBD1 TRBV12-3/TRBV12-4 TGTGCCAGCAGAGTGACAGGGTACAATGAGCAGTTCTTC CASRVTGYNEQFF
NA TRBJ2-4 TRBD2 TRBV12-3/TRBV12-4 TGTGCCAGCAGTTTAAGAAGAACTAGCGGGAGTTTTGACATTCAGTACTTC CASSLRRTSGSFDIQYF
NA TRBJ2-7 NA TRBV7-9 TGTGCCAGCAGCTTCGTGGGGGGTGACGAGCAGTACTTC CASSFVGGDEQYF
NA TRBJ1-1 NA TRBV20-1 TGCAGTGCTAGGATGACTTACACTGAAGCTTTCTTT CSARMTYTEAFF
NA TRBJ2-1 NA TRBV20-1 TGCAGCCGGGGCAGGGGCAATGAGCAGTTCTTC CSRGRGNEQFF
NA TRBJ2-2 NA TRBV6-2/TRBV6-3 TGTGCCAGCAGTTACTCTCCGGAAGTCACCGGGGAGCTGTTTTTT CASSYSPEVTGELFF
NA TRBJ2-3 TRBD2 TRBV29-1 TGCAGCGTTGAATTCGGGACTAGCGGCTCGGATACGCAGTATTTT CSVEFGTSGSDTQYF
few TRBJ2-4 NA TRBV20-1 TGCAGTGCTAGAGATCTGATAGACGGCATTCAGTACTTC CSARDLIDGIQYF
NA TRBJ1-1 NA TRBV29-1 TGCAGCACCCAATACAGGGCGGGTGGCACTGAAGCTTTCTTT CSTQYRAGGTEAFF
few TRBJ2-7 NA TRBV6-2/TRBV6-3 TGTGCCAGCAGCCCCACCCCTTCAGAGCAGTACTTC CASSPTPSEQYF